Listed below are T cell receptor beta chains from one sample, sequenced in a study of Ad26.COV2.S vaccination and SARS-CoV-2 variants. TCRdb's table, derived via immunoSEQ multiplex PCR, lists solely in-frame clones and lacks some. The table lists over 400,000 clones, 90% of them singletons. This specimen was peripheral blood, taken in a trial of Ad26.COV2.S vaccine versus placebo. These receptors were collected from a person between 18 and 65 years old who received the Ad26.COV2.S COVID-19 vaccine or a placebo. CDR3s include the opening cysteine and the closing phenylalanine or tryptophan. The D gene is left open where the match is weak. Part of the rows lack a size; the others show once, few, many or a class for expanded clones.

j_gene: TRBJ2-7
v_gene: TRBV28
abundance: .
d_gene: .
CDR3aa: CASSISGNSYEQYF
CDR3nt: TGTGCCAGCAGTATCAGCGGAAATTCCTACGAGCAGTACTTC

j_gene: TRBJ1-1
v_gene: TRBV5-3
abundance: .
d_gene: .
CDR3aa: CARSFRVSNTEAFF
CDR3nt: TGTGCCAGAAGTTTTCGGGTCAGTAACACTGAAGCTTTCTTT

j_gene: TRBJ2-1
v_gene: TRBV7-3
abundance: .
d_gene: .
CDR3aa: CASSPGGAGGNEQFF
CDR3nt: TGTGCCAGCAGCCCTGGGGGGGCTGGGGGCAATGAGCAGTTCTTC

j_gene: TRBJ2-6
v_gene: TRBV21-1
abundance: once
d_gene: .
CDR3aa: CASSKDVRSIRLSGANVLTF
CDR3nt: TGTGCCAGCAGCAAAGATGTTCGATCCATCAGACTATCTGGGGCCAACGTCCTGACTTTC

j_gene: TRBJ2-5
v_gene: TRBV15
abundance: once
d_gene: .
CDR3aa: CATRRGAETQYF
CDR3nt: TGTGCCACCCGCCGGGGGGCAGAGACCCAGTACTTC

j_gene: TRBJ2-7
v_gene: TRBV3-1/TRBV3-2
abundance: .
d_gene: .
CDR3aa: CASGLFGRSSYEQYF
CDR3nt: TGTGCCAGCGGTCTTTTCGGGAGAAGCTCCTACGAGCAGTACTTC

j_gene: TRBJ2-7
v_gene: TRBV3-1/TRBV3-2
abundance: once
d_gene: TRBD1
CDR3aa: CASSQTGGGYEQYF
CDR3nt: TGTGCCAGCAGCCAAACAGGGGGCGGCTACGAGCAGTACTTC

j_gene: TRBJ2-7
v_gene: TRBV21-1
abundance: .
d_gene: .
CDR3aa: CASSKENSGRNLYEQYF
CDR3nt: TGTGCCAGCAGCAAGGAGAATAGCGGGAGGAACCTTTACGAGCAGTACTTC

j_gene: TRBJ2-3
v_gene: TRBV11-2
abundance: .
d_gene: .
CDR3aa: CASSSLVGRGFQDTQYF
CDR3nt: TGTGCCAGCAGCTCCCTAGTCGGACGGGGGTTTCAGGATACGCAGTATTTT

j_gene: TRBJ2-7
v_gene: TRBV6-5
abundance: .
d_gene: .
CDR3aa: CASSSWGLYEQYF
CDR3nt: TGTGCCAGCAGTTCTTGGGGGTTGTACGAGCAGTACTTC

j_gene: TRBJ2-7
v_gene: TRBV5-4
abundance: .
d_gene: .
CDR3aa: CASSLVRSGHSEQYF
CDR3nt: TGTGCCAGCAGCTTGGTGAGGTCCGGGCACAGCGAGCAGTACTTC

j_gene: TRBJ2-7
v_gene: TRBV4-3
abundance: .
d_gene: .
CDR3aa: CASSQDPRGASYEQYF
CDR3nt: TGCGCCAGCAGCCAAGACCCTCGAGGGGCTTCCTACGAGCAGTACTTC

j_gene: TRBJ2-7
v_gene: TRBV5-5
abundance: .
d_gene: .
CDR3aa: CASSLARGTSYEQYF
CDR3nt: TGTGCCAGCAGCTTGGCAAGGGGGACCTCCTACGAGCAGTACTTC

j_gene: TRBJ2-5
v_gene: TRBV2
abundance: .
d_gene: TRBD2
CDR3aa: CASSDLAEYQETQYF
CDR3nt: TGTGCCAGCAGTGACCTAGCGGAGTACCAAGAGACCCAGTACTTC

j_gene: TRBJ1-6
v_gene: TRBV7-3
abundance: .
d_gene: .
CDR3aa: CASSSGSYNSPLHF
CDR3nt: TGTGCCAGCAGCTCAGGCTCCTATAATTCACCCCTCCACTTT

j_gene: TRBJ2-2
v_gene: TRBV9
abundance: .
d_gene: .
CDR3aa: CASSLGGGTGELFF
CDR3nt: TGTGCCAGCAGCCTCGGAGGGGGCACCGGGGAGCTGTTTTTT

j_gene: TRBJ2-7
v_gene: TRBV27
abundance: .
d_gene: .
CDR3aa: CASSLKFSGAYEQYF
CDR3nt: TGTGCCAGCAGTTTGAAGTTCTCGGGGGCCTACGAGCAGTACTTC

j_gene: TRBJ1-6
v_gene: TRBV5-4
abundance: .
d_gene: .
CDR3aa: CASSPPQPPLHF
CDR3nt: TGTGCCAGCAGTCCCCCGCAGCCACCCCTCCACTTT

j_gene: TRBJ2-5
v_gene: TRBV10-2
abundance: .
d_gene: .
CDR3aa: CASQGSSLSETQYF
CDR3nt: TGCGCCAGCCAGGGCAGCTCCCTGTCGGAGACCCAGTACTTC

j_gene: TRBJ2-6
v_gene: TRBV5-1
abundance: once
d_gene: TRBD1
CDR3aa: CASSSWTGQTSGANVLTF
CDR3nt: TGCGCCAGCAGCTCCTGGACAGGTCAGACATCTGGGGCCAACGTCCTGACTTTC

j_gene: TRBJ2-1
v_gene: TRBV12-3/TRBV12-4
abundance: .
d_gene: .
CDR3aa: CASRERLVDEQFF
CDR3nt: TGTGCCAGCCGGGAGAGGTTAGTAGATGAGCAGTTCTTC

j_gene: TRBJ1-5
v_gene: TRBV28
abundance: .
d_gene: .
CDR3aa: CATWAGSEGNQPQHF
CDR3nt: TGTGCCACTTGGGCAGGGTCGGAGGGCAATCAGCCCCAGCATTTT

j_gene: TRBJ2-7
v_gene: TRBV29-1
abundance: .
d_gene: .
CDR3aa: CSLISGDSYEQYF
CDR3nt: TGCAGCCTAATATCGGGGGACTCCTACGAGCAGTACTTC

j_gene: TRBJ2-1
v_gene: TRBV20-1
abundance: .
d_gene: TRBD2
CDR3aa: CSASGSGLAGGTYNEQFF
CDR3nt: TGCAGTGCTAGTGGTTCGGGACTAGCGGGAGGGACATACAATGAGCAGTTCTTC

j_gene: TRBJ1-6
v_gene: TRBV28
abundance: .
d_gene: .
CDR3aa: CASSFKGSSPLHF
CDR3nt: TGTGCCAGCAGTTTCAAGGGGTCTTCACCCCTCCACTTT

j_gene: TRBJ2-3
v_gene: TRBV28
abundance: .
d_gene: TRBD1
CDR3aa: CASGTGMLNTQYF
CDR3nt: TGTGCCAGCGGGACAGGGATGTTAAATACGCAGTATTTT

j_gene: TRBJ2-5
v_gene: TRBV6-5
abundance: .
d_gene: TRBD2
CDR3aa: CASGRAETQYF
CDR3nt: TGTGCCAGCGGGAGGGCCGAGACCCAGTACTTC

j_gene: TRBJ2-7
v_gene: TRBV28
abundance: .
d_gene: .
CDR3aa: CASSLSPTGLYYEQYF
CDR3nt: TGTGCCAGCAGTTTAAGCCCGACTGGGCTTTATTACGAGCAGTACTTC

j_gene: TRBJ2-7
v_gene: TRBV7-2
abundance: once
d_gene: .
CDR3aa: CASSLGWVGQNYYEQYF
CDR3nt: TGTGCCAGCAGCTTAGGTTGGGTGGGGCAGAACTATTACGAGCAGTACTTC

j_gene: TRBJ2-7
v_gene: TRBV2
abundance: .
d_gene: .
CDR3aa: CASSVEGAYEQYF
CDR3nt: TGTGCCAGCAGTGTCGAGGGGGCCTACGAGCAGTACTTC

j_gene: TRBJ2-5
v_gene: TRBV29-1
abundance: .
d_gene: TRBD1
CDR3aa: CSVSGTGGGETQYF
CDR3nt: TGCAGCGTTTCCGGGACAGGGGGAGGAGAGACCCAGTACTTC

j_gene: TRBJ2-7
v_gene: TRBV10-3
abundance: few
d_gene: TRBD1
CDR3aa: CATGMGTGLYEQYF
CDR3nt: TGTGCCACGGGAATGGGGACAGGGCTTTACGAGCAGTACTTC

j_gene: TRBJ2-5
v_gene: TRBV29-1
abundance: .
d_gene: TRBD2
CDR3aa: CSARGVSRGETQYF
CDR3nt: TGCAGCGCCCGGGGGGTCTCCCGGGGAGAGACCCAGTACTTC

j_gene: TRBJ2-5
v_gene: TRBV18
abundance: .
d_gene: .
CDR3aa: CASSPLEGEERETQYF
CDR3nt: TGTGCCAGCTCACCTCTTGAAGGGGAGGAGCGGGAGACCCAGTACTTC

j_gene: TRBJ1-2
v_gene: TRBV5-1
abundance: .
d_gene: .
CDR3aa: CASSLEGRGDGYTF
CDR3nt: TGCGCCAGCAGCTTGGAGGGGAGAGGGGATGGCTACACCTTC

j_gene: TRBJ2-7
v_gene: TRBV28
abundance: .
d_gene: .
CDR3aa: CASSWGGGTYEQYF
CDR3nt: TGTGCCAGCAGTTGGGGTGGCGGCACCTACGAGCAGTACTTC

j_gene: TRBJ1-4
v_gene: TRBV6-5
abundance: .
d_gene: .
CDR3aa: CASGPVQVFEKLFF
CDR3nt: TGTGCCAGCGGACCGGTACAGGTTTTTGAAAAACTGTTTTTT

j_gene: TRBJ2-3
v_gene: TRBV4-3
abundance: .
d_gene: TRBD2
CDR3aa: CASSQDWASGSPDTQYF
CDR3nt: TGCGCCAGCAGCCAAGATTGGGCTAGCGGGAGCCCAGATACGCAGTATTTT

j_gene: TRBJ2-4
v_gene: TRBV6-6
abundance: .
d_gene: .
CDR3aa: CASSFRTRANIQYF
CDR3nt: TGTGCCAGCAGTTTCAGGACCAGGGCCAACATTCAGTACTTC

j_gene: TRBJ2-3
v_gene: TRBV19
abundance: .
d_gene: TRBD2
CDR3aa: CASRDFFGTSGSTDTQYF
CDR3nt: TGTGCCAGTAGAGACTTCTTCGGGACTAGCGGTAGCACAGATACGCAGTATTTT

j_gene: TRBJ2-3
v_gene: TRBV5-1
abundance: .
d_gene: TRBD1
CDR3aa: CASSLAGRTRGRTDTQYF
CDR3nt: TGCGCCAGCAGCTTGGCTGGCCGAACCAGGGGGCGTACAGATACGCAGTATTTT

j_gene: TRBJ1-4
v_gene: TRBV27
abundance: .
d_gene: .
CDR3aa: CASSSLFGGTNEKLFF
CDR3nt: TGTGCCAGCAGTTCGCTATTCGGTGGGACTAATGAAAAACTGTTTTTT

j_gene: TRBJ2-1
v_gene: TRBV5-1
abundance: .
d_gene: TRBD2
CDR3aa: CASSPLASGNTNEQFF
CDR3nt: TGCGCCAGCAGCCCTCTGGCCAGCGGGAATACAAATGAGCAGTTCTTC

j_gene: TRBJ2-5
v_gene: TRBV18
abundance: .
d_gene: TRBD1
CDR3aa: CASSGDSRGTQYF
CDR3nt: TGTGCCAGCTCTGGGGACAGTCGAGGGACCCAGTACTTC

j_gene: TRBJ2-1
v_gene: TRBV7-9
abundance: .
d_gene: .
CDR3aa: CASSPPGQGLLYNEQFF
CDR3nt: TGTGCCAGCAGCCCCCCCGGTCAGGGGCTTCTCTACAATGAGCAGTTCTTC

j_gene: TRBJ2-3
v_gene: TRBV18
abundance: .
d_gene: TRBD1
CDR3aa: CASSPGQPLDTQYF
CDR3nt: TGTGCCAGCTCACCGGGACAGCCTTTAGATACGCAGTATTTT

j_gene: TRBJ2-5
v_gene: TRBV7-2
abundance: few
d_gene: .
CDR3aa: CASSLDSNQETQYF
CDR3nt: TGTGCCAGCAGCTTAGACAGCAACCAAGAGACCCAGTACTTC

j_gene: TRBJ2-5
v_gene: TRBV29-1
abundance: .
d_gene: .
CDR3aa: CSALGAETQYF
CDR3nt: TGCAGCGCCCTTGGTGCAGAGACCCAGTACTTC

j_gene: TRBJ2-4
v_gene: TRBV2
abundance: .
d_gene: .
CDR3aa: CASSERAVSIRNIQYF
CDR3nt: TGTGCCAGCAGTGAGAGGGCAGTTTCTATACGGAACATTCAGTACTTC